A single sample gave rise to the 15 T cell receptor beta chains below, sequenced in a study of blood T cell repertoires in COVID-19. Sequencing was performed with immunoSEQ multiplex PCR; in TCRdb, only in-frame clones are kept and a portion is missing. The data show 150,000 to 200,000 clones, 86% seen once. Sequenced: PBMCs or T cells enriched from blood (not recorded which). These receptors were obtained from a middle-aged woman in a cohort exposed to, infected with or recovered from COVID-19 (not recorded which).

The chain joins TRBV5-1 to TRBJ1-1, with 9 nucleotides matching TRBD1. Germline V gene sequence: CDR1 SGHRS, CDR2 YFSETQ. The CDR3 consists of 13 residues. V shed 2 bases, J shed 8 bases, and the junction held 4 bases outside the gene matches. Here the CDR3 DNA reads TGCGCCAGCAGCTTTGACAGGGGGGACGAAGCTTTCTTT. Its protein is CASSFDRGDEAFF.

The chain has TRBV6-2 or TRBV6-3 and TRBJ1-2, with D unresolved. Trimming cost V 4 bases and J 8 bases, with 17 bases left between them. CDR3 length equals 14 residues. Germline V gene data show CDR1 as MNHEY and CDR2 as SVGEGT. CDR3 protein: CASSSAGTTKGYTF. The CDR3 DNA reads as TGTGCCAGCAGTTCGGCAGGTACGACTAAGGGCTACACCTTC.

The chain couples TRBV19 to TRBJ1-1; perhaps TRBD1 as D (6 bases). Per the germline V gene, CDR1 is LNHDA and CDR2 is SQIVND (reference sequence). Trimming cost V 5 bases and J 0 bases, with 13 bases left between them. The CDR3 is made up of 15 amino acids. The CDR3 protein is CASSSQGTLNTEAFF. CDR3 nucleotides: TGTGCCAGTAGTTCTCAGGGGACCCTGAACACTGAAGCTTTCTTT.

The chain employs TRBV18 and TRBJ2-7; tentative D call: TRBD2 (6 bases). Between the trimmed V and J ends, which lost 2 bases and 5 bases, there was a span of 7 bases. Germline V CDR1 and CDR2: KGHSH, LQKENI. The CDR3 runs to 12 residues. This CDR3 reads CASSPSGDEQYF. The CDR3 DNA is TGTGCCAGCTCACCATCGGGGGACGAGCAGTACTTC.

The rearrangement links TRBV11-3 to TRBJ2-1, with D perhaps matching TRBD2 (6 bases). The CDR3 runs to 11 residues. Trimming pared 6 bases from V and 8 bases from J, leaving 8 bases between. Germline CDR1 is SGHNT and CDR2 is YENEEA. CDR3: CASREGYEQFF. CDR3 nucleotides: TGTGCCAGCAGGGAGGGCTATGAGCAGTTCTTC.

As regards this clone: Other DNA sequences in this specimen translate into the identical CDR3. The chain has TRBV7-9 and TRBJ2-7; 10 bases align to TRBD1. The V segment lost 3 bases and the J segment 4 bases; nucleotides outside the gene matches: 3. The CDR3 has 14 amino acids. Germline loops: CDR1 SEHNR, CDR2 FQNEAQ (reference sequence). CDR3 nucleotide sequence: TGTGCCAGCAGCTTGGGACAGGGGAATTACGAGCAGTACTTC. This codes for CASSLGQGNYEQYF.

The J gene is TRBJ2-7, the V gene TRBV7-6, with D possibly matching TRBD1 (6 bases). Germline V gene lookup returns CDR1 SGHVS and CDR2 FNYEAQ. Trimming left V 5 bases short and J 3 bases short, with 14 bases between. The CDR3 runs to 14 residues. This chain's CDR3 is CASSLRTEDYEQYF. As DNA, the CDR3 is TGTGCCAGCAGCCTTCGGACAGAAGACTACGAGCAGTACTTC. The whole variable domain, remainder taken from reference TRBV7-6 and TRBJ2-7, is GAGVSQSPRYKVTKRGQDVALRCDPISGHVSLYWYRQALGQGPEFLTYFNYEAQQDKSGLPNDRFSAERPEGSISTLTIQRTEQRDSAMYRCASSLRTEDYEQYFGPGTRLTVT.

The CDR3 nucleotides read TGTGCCAGCAGTTACGGGACAGGGTCTCTCGGCTATGGCTACACCTTC. This sequence encodes CASSYGTGSLGYGYTF. The chain links TRBV6-5 to TRBJ1-2; the match to TRBD1 covers 9 bases. Germline V gives CDR1 MNHEY, CDR2 SVGAGI. This CDR3 comprises 16 residues. Unmatched junction bases numbered 8, after V lost 2 bases and J lost 4 bases.

Details on this clone: Other DNA sequences in this specimen translate into the identical CDR3. V is TRBV9 and J is TRBJ1-4; D is unresolved. The CDR3 sequence is 15 residues long. V lost 0 bases and J 0 bases, leaving 6 bases between the germline ends. Germline loops: CDR1 SGDLS, CDR2 YYNGEE. The CDR3 region is CASSVGGATNEKLFF. Written as DNA, the CDR3 is TGTGCCAGCAGCGTAGGGGGAGCAACTAATGAAAAACTGTTTTTT.

The chain joins TRBV12-5 to TRBJ2-1; 11 nucleotides match TRBD2. The CDR3 is made up of 17 amino acids. Germline V CDR1 and CDR2: LGHNT, FRNRAP. J was trimmed by 4 bases and V by 1 base; bases with no gene match: 6. CDR3 amino acids: CASGLAIAGGPYNEQFF. The CDR3 coding sequence is TGTGCTAGTGGTTTGGCCATAGCGGGAGGGCCTTACAATGAGCAGTTCTTC.

This clone was recorded once. Other DNA sequences from this sample encode an identical CDR3 as well. This chain uses TRBV24-1 with TRBJ1-1; TRBD1 aligns across 9 bases. V was clipped by 5 bases and J by 5 bases; unmatched bases: 2. Per the germline V gene, CDR1 is KGHDR and CDR2 is SFDVKD. CDR3 length equals 13 residues. The CDR3: CATSVGTGTEAFF. The CDR3 DNA is TGTGCCACCAGTGTCGGGACAGGGACTGAAGCTTTCTTT.

CDR3 in DNA: TGTGCCAGCAGCGCACAGGGGATGAACACTGAAGCTTTCTTT. It encodes CASSAQGMNTEAFF. The J gene is TRBJ1-1, the V gene TRBV9; TRBD1 matches at 7 bases. The CDR3 covers 14 residues. The V and J ends lost 3 bases and 0 bases, in that order; junction bases with no gene match: 2. The germline V gene encodes CDR1 SGDLS and CDR2 YYNGEE.

The DNA for the CDR3 is TGTGCCAGCAGCCTTCGACAGGGAAACTCCTCACCCCTCCACTTT. Residues: CASSLRQGNSSPLHF. The gene calls are TRBV9 and TRBJ1-6, with 7 positions matching TRBD1. This CDR3 comprises 15 residues. In germline, CDR1 is SGDLS, CDR2 YYNGEE. The ends lost 4 bases at V and 10 bases at J; junction bases unmatched: 11.

V usage is TRBV16 and J usage is TRBJ1-1; no clear D gene. This CDR3 comprises 12 residues. Germline V gene sequence: CDR1 KGHSY, CDR2 FQNENV. The V gene lost 0 bases and the J gene lost 11 bases, with 10 bases spanning the gap. The CDR3 DNA follows: TGTGCCAGCAGCCAATCAAGGGAGCGGGCTTTCTTT. It codes for CASSQSRERAFF.

About this clone itself: The identical CDR3 is also encoded by other nucleotide sequences in the sample. J is TRBJ1-5 and V is TRBV27; D remains ambiguous. The germline gives CDR1 MNHEY, CDR2 SMNVEV (reference sequence). Trimming left V 5 bases short and J 3 bases short, with 8 bases between. The CDR3 is 13 amino acids. The CDR3 bases are TGTGCCAGCAGTCCCCGGGTCAATCAGCCCCAGCATTTT. This gives the protein CASSPRVNQPQHF.